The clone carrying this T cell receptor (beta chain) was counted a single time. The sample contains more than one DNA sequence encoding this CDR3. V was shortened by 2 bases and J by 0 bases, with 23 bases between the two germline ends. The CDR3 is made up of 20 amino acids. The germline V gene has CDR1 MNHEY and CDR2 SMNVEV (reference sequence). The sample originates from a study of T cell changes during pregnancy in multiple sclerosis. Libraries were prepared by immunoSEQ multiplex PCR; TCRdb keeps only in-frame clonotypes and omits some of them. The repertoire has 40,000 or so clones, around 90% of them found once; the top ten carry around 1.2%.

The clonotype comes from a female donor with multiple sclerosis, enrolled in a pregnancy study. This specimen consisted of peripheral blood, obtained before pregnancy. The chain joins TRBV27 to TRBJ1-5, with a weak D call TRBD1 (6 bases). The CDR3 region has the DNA TGTGCCAGCAGTTTACGGTGGGGACAAAACCAAGGCGATAGCAATCAGCCCCAGCATTTT. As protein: CASSLRWGQNQGDSNQPQHF.